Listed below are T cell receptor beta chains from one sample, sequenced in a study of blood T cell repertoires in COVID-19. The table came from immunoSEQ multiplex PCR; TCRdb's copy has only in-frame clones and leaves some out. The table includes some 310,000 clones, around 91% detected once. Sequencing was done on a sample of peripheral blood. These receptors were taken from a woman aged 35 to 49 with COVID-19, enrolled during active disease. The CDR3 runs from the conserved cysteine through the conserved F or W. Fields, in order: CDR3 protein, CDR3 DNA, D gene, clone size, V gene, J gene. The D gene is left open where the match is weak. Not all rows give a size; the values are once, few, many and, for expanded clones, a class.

cdr3_aa: CASSQDVPGLFPATNEKLFF
cdr3_nt: TGCGCCAGCAGCCAAGATGTACCAGGGCTTTTCCCCGCAACTAATGAAAAACTGTTTTTT
d_call: -
clone_size: -
v_call: TRBV4-1
j_call: TRBJ1-4

cdr3_aa: CASSQARVTGAPTDTQYF
cdr3_nt: TGTGCCAGCAGCCAAGCCCGTGTAACAGGTGCCCCCACAGATACGCAGTATTTT
d_call: -
clone_size: -
v_call: TRBV4-2
j_call: TRBJ2-3

cdr3_aa: CASSLVTGAASYTF
cdr3_nt: TGTGCCAGCAGTTTGGTAACAGGGGCGGCGAGCTACACCTTC
d_call: TRBD1
clone_size: -
v_call: TRBV28
j_call: TRBJ1-2

cdr3_aa: CASSTRTSGRAGEQYF
cdr3_nt: TGTGCCAGTAGTACCCGTACTAGCGGGAGGGCCGGCGAGCAGTACTTC
d_call: TRBD2
clone_size: -
v_call: TRBV19
j_call: TRBJ2-7

cdr3_aa: CASSSGTGGPYSNQPQHF
cdr3_nt: TGTGCCAGCTCCTCCGGGACAGGGGGCCCATATAGCAATCAGCCCCAGCATTTT
d_call: TRBD1
clone_size: -
v_call: TRBV18
j_call: TRBJ1-5

cdr3_aa: CASSQRRDRPSYGYTF
cdr3_nt: TGTGCCAGCAGCCAGCGACGAGACAGGCCCTCATATGGCTACACCTTC
d_call: -
clone_size: -
v_call: TRBV7-2
j_call: TRBJ1-2

cdr3_aa: CASSLARGTGNTIYF
cdr3_nt: TGCGCCAGCAGCTTGGCACGGGGGACTGGAAACACCATATATTTT
d_call: -
clone_size: few
v_call: TRBV5-1
j_call: TRBJ1-3

cdr3_aa: CAWSGDIGDEQFF
cdr3_nt: TGTGCCTGGAGTGGGGACATCGGCGATGAGCAGTTCTTC
d_call: -
clone_size: -
v_call: TRBV30
j_call: TRBJ2-1

cdr3_aa: CASSVEGLADLTDTQYF
cdr3_nt: TGTGCCAGCAGCGTAGAAGGACTAGCGGACTTAACAGATACGCAGTATTTT
d_call: TRBD2
clone_size: -
v_call: TRBV9
j_call: TRBJ2-3

cdr3_aa: CATSDHRDTDTGELFF
cdr3_nt: TGTGCCACCAGTGATCACCGGGACACAGACACCGGGGAGCTGTTTTTT
d_call: -
clone_size: -
v_call: TRBV24-1
j_call: TRBJ2-2

cdr3_aa: CASSLGTGLSEEQYF
cdr3_nt: TGTGCCAGCAGTCTGGGGACAGGGTTATCGGAGGAGCAGTACTTC
d_call: TRBD1
clone_size: few
v_call: TRBV27
j_call: TRBJ2-7

cdr3_aa: CASSYVGPWKNTEAFF
cdr3_nt: TGTGCCAGCAGTTACGTGGGGCCCTGGAAGAACACTGAAGCTTTCTTT
d_call: -
clone_size: -
v_call: TRBV6-5
j_call: TRBJ1-1

cdr3_aa: CASSIFPGTYNEQFF
cdr3_nt: TGTGCCAGTAGTATATTCCCGGGAACCTACAATGAGCAGTTCTTC
d_call: -
clone_size: -
v_call: TRBV19
j_call: TRBJ2-1

cdr3_aa: CASSQDAGQPYEQYF
cdr3_nt: TGCGCCAGCAGCCAAGATGCGGGGCAGCCCTACGAGCAGTACTTC
d_call: -
clone_size: -
v_call: TRBV4-3
j_call: TRBJ2-7

cdr3_aa: CASSVRTTSDLETQYF
cdr3_nt: TGTGCCAGCAGCGTGCGAACGACTAGCGATCTCGAGACCCAGTACTTC
d_call: TRBD2
clone_size: -
v_call: TRBV9
j_call: TRBJ2-5

cdr3_aa: CASSPTGGRDQPQHF
cdr3_nt: TGTGCCAGCAGCCCTACGGGTGGGAGAGATCAGCCCCAGCATTTT
d_call: -
clone_size: -
v_call: TRBV7-2
j_call: TRBJ1-5

cdr3_aa: CASSPGTSARSSYEQYF
cdr3_nt: TGTGCCAGCAGCCCAGGGACTAGCGCGAGAAGCTCCTACGAGCAGTACTTC
d_call: TRBD2
clone_size: -
v_call: TRBV5-6
j_call: TRBJ2-7

cdr3_aa: CASIPAGGFTEAFF
cdr3_nt: TGTGCCAGCATCCCGGCAGGGGGTTTCACTGAAGCTTTCTTT
d_call: TRBD1
clone_size: -
v_call: TRBV28
j_call: TRBJ1-1

cdr3_aa: CASRPRTGANTEAFF
cdr3_nt: TGTGCCAGCAGGCCCCGGACAGGGGCGAACACTGAAGCTTTCTTT
d_call: TRBD1
clone_size: few
v_call: TRBV6-5
j_call: TRBJ1-1

cdr3_aa: CASSLESGGGYEQYF
cdr3_nt: TGCGCCAGCAGCTTGGAAAGCGGGGGGGGCTACGAGCAGTACTTC
d_call: TRBD2
clone_size: once
v_call: TRBV5-1
j_call: TRBJ2-7

cdr3_aa: CASRASGGVDTQYF
cdr3_nt: TGTGCCAGCAGGGCTAGCGGGGGGGTAGATACGCAGTATTTT
d_call: TRBD2
clone_size: -
v_call: TRBV4-2
j_call: TRBJ2-3

cdr3_aa: CASTLDRANSPLHF
cdr3_nt: TGTGCCAGCACCCTGGACAGGGCTAATTCACCCCTCCACTTT
d_call: TRBD1
clone_size: -
v_call: TRBV25-1
j_call: TRBJ1-6

cdr3_aa: CASSFNRGRLLGTEAFF
cdr3_nt: TGTGCCAGCAGCTTTAACAGGGGGCGCCTCCTGGGGACTGAAGCTTTCTTT
d_call: TRBD1
clone_size: -
v_call: TRBV5-6
j_call: TRBJ1-1

cdr3_aa: CASSLRGRGRPYEQYF
cdr3_nt: TGTGCCAGCAGTTTAAGAGGCAGGGGCCGTCCCTACGAGCAGTACTTC
d_call: -
clone_size: -
v_call: TRBV28
j_call: TRBJ2-7

cdr3_aa: CASSSGQEGDYGYTF
cdr3_nt: TGTGCCAGCAGCTCTGGACAGGAGGGTGACTATGGCTACACCTTC
d_call: TRBD1
clone_size: -
v_call: TRBV7-9
j_call: TRBJ1-2

cdr3_aa: CASSLGQHTEAFF
cdr3_nt: TGTGCCAGCAGTTTAGGACAGCACACTGAAGCTTTCTTT
d_call: -
clone_size: -
v_call: TRBV27
j_call: TRBJ1-1

cdr3_aa: CASSLTVSSYTF
cdr3_nt: TGTGCCAGCAGTTTAACGGTCTCTTCGTACACCTTC
d_call: -
clone_size: once
v_call: TRBV28
j_call: TRBJ1-2

cdr3_aa: CASSSLIDQPQHF
cdr3_nt: TGTGCCAGCAGTTCGCTCATAGATCAGCCCCAGCATTTT
d_call: -
clone_size: -
v_call: TRBV27
j_call: TRBJ1-5

cdr3_aa: CASSPSSGGGNPYNEQFF
cdr3_nt: TGCGCCAGCAGCCCCTCTAGCGGGGGTGGAAACCCCTACAATGAGCAGTTCTTC
d_call: TRBD2
clone_size: -
v_call: TRBV5-1
j_call: TRBJ2-1

cdr3_aa: CASRARQGDGYTF
cdr3_nt: TGTGCCAGCAGAGCCAGACAGGGGGACGGCTACACCTTC
d_call: TRBD1
clone_size: -
v_call: TRBV12-3/TRBV12-4
j_call: TRBJ1-2

cdr3_aa: CAPTTGAYISGANVLTF
cdr3_nt: TGTGCCCCCACTACAGGGGCTTATATCTCTGGGGCCAACGTCCTGACTTTC
d_call: TRBD1
clone_size: -
v_call: TRBV24-1
j_call: TRBJ2-6

cdr3_aa: CASSKKMGDGGSNEQFF
cdr3_nt: TGTGCCAGTAGTAAGAAGATGGGGGACGGGGGGAGCAATGAGCAGTTCTTC
d_call: TRBD2
clone_size: -
v_call: TRBV19
j_call: TRBJ2-1

cdr3_aa: CASSVGGDRTYEQYF
cdr3_nt: TGTGCCAGCAGCGTAGGCGGGGATCGAACCTACGAGCAGTACTTC
d_call: -
clone_size: -
v_call: TRBV9
j_call: TRBJ2-7

cdr3_aa: CASTGQGAPYNEQFF
cdr3_nt: TGCGCCAGCACGGGGCAGGGGGCACCATACAATGAGCAGTTCTTC
d_call: TRBD1
clone_size: once
v_call: TRBV5-1
j_call: TRBJ2-1

cdr3_aa: CASSLWGLEGSGELFF
cdr3_nt: TGTGCCAGCAGTTTATGGGGACTAGAAGGGAGCGGGGAGCTGTTTTTT
d_call: TRBD2
clone_size: few
v_call: TRBV28
j_call: TRBJ2-2

cdr3_aa: CATPVGVCF
cdr3_nt: TGTGCCACCCCTGTTGGAGTCTGTTTT
d_call: -
clone_size: -
v_call: TRBV27
j_call: TRBJ2-3

cdr3_aa: CASSGERTSSYEQFF
cdr3_nt: TGTGCCAGCAGCGGGGAAAGGACTAGCAGTTATGAGCAGTTCTTC
d_call: TRBD2
clone_size: -
v_call: TRBV9
j_call: TRBJ2-1

cdr3_aa: CASSLPSSGNTIYF
cdr3_nt: TGTGCCAGCAGCCTTCCTAGCTCTGGAAACACCATATATTTT
d_call: -
clone_size: once
v_call: TRBV28
j_call: TRBJ1-3

cdr3_aa: CASSLGQGANEQFF
cdr3_nt: TGTGCCAGCAGTTTGGGACAGGGGGCCAATGAGCAGTTCTTC
d_call: TRBD1
clone_size: -
v_call: TRBV6-5
j_call: TRBJ2-1

cdr3_aa: CASSVTTSGSTDTQYF
cdr3_nt: TGTGCCAGCAGCGTAACGACTAGCGGGAGCACAGATACGCAGTATTTT
d_call: TRBD2
clone_size: -
v_call: TRBV9
j_call: TRBJ2-3

cdr3_aa: CASRRGTDEQYF
cdr3_nt: TGCGCCAGCAGACGTGGGACAGACGAGCAGTACTTC
d_call: TRBD1
clone_size: -
v_call: TRBV5-1
j_call: TRBJ2-7

cdr3_aa: CASSRTSGITDTQYF
cdr3_nt: TGCGCCAGCAGTCGGACTAGCGGCATCACAGATACGCAGTATTTT
d_call: TRBD2
clone_size: -
v_call: TRBV4-3
j_call: TRBJ2-3

cdr3_aa: CASRPTSGSAQETQYF
cdr3_nt: TGTGCCAGCAGGCCTACTTCCGGCAGCGCCCAAGAGACCCAGTACTTC
d_call: -
clone_size: -
v_call: TRBV6-2/TRBV6-3
j_call: TRBJ2-5